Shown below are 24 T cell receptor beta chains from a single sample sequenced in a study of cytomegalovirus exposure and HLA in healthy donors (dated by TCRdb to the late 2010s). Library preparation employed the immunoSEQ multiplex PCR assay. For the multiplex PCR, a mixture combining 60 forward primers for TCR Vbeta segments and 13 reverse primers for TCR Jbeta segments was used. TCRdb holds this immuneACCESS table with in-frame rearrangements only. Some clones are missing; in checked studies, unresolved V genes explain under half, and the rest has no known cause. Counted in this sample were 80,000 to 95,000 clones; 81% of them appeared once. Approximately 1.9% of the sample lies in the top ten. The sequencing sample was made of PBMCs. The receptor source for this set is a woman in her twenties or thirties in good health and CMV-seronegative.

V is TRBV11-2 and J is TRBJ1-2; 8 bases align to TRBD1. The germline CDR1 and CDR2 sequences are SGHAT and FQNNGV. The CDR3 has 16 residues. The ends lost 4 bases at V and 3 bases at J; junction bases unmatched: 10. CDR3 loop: CASSSWGGQGHYGYTF. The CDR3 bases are TGTGCCAGCAGCTCTTGGGGAGGACAGGGCCACTATGGCTACACCTTC.

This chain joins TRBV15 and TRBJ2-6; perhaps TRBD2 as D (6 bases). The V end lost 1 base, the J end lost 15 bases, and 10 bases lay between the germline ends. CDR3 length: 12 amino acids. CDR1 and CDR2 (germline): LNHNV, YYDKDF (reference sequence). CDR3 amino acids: CATSRGGVALTF. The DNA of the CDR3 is TGTGCCACCAGCAGAGGCGGGGTAGCCCTGACTTTC.

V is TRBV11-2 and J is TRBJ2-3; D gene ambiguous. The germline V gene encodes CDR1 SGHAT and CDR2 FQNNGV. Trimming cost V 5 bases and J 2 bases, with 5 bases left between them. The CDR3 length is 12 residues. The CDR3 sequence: CASSPYTDTQYF. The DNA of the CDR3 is TGTGCCAGCAGCCCCTACACAGATACGCAGTATTTT.

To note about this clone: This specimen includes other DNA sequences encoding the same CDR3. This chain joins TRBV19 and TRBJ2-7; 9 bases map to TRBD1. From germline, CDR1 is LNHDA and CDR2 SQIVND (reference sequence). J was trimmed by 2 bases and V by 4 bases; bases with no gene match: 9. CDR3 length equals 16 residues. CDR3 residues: CASSTGQGLNPYEQYF. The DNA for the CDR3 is TGTGCCAGTAGTACGGGACAGGGTCTGAACCCCTACGAGCAGTACTTC.

DNA of the CDR3: TGTGCCACCAGCAGAGATAAGTGGACAGGGTCGGATGAGCAGTTCTTC. Amino acid sequence: CATSRDKWTGSDEQFF. V is TRBV15 and J is TRBJ2-1, with TRBD1 identical over 8 bases. CDR1 and CDR2 (germline): LNHNV, YYDKDF (reference sequence). The CDR3 runs to 16 residues. V dropped 0 bases and J dropped 8; count of bases not matched to a gene: 9.

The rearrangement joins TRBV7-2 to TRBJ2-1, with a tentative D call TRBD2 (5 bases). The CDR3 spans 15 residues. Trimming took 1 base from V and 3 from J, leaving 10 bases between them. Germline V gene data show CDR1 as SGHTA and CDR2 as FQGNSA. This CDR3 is CASSLGLASYNEQFF. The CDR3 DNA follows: TGTGCCAGCAGCTTAGGGCTAGCCAGCTACAATGAGCAGTTCTTC. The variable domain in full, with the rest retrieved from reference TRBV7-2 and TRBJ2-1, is GAGVSQSPSNKVTEKGKDVELRCDPISGHTALYWYRQSLGQGLEFLIYFQGNSAPDKSGLPSDRFSAERTGGSVSTLTIQRTQQEDSAVYLCASSLGLASYNEQFFGPGTRLTVL.

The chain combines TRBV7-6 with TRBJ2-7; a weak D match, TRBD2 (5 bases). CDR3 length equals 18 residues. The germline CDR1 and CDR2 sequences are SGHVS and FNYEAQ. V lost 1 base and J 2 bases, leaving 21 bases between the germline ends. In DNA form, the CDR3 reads TGTGCCAGCAGCTTAGGTTCCCACGGGGTCGAGCGACCCTACGAGCAGTACTTC. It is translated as CASSLGSHGVERPYEQYF. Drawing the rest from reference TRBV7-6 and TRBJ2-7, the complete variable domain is GAGVSQSPRYKVTKRGQDVALRCDPISGHVSLYWYRQALGQGPEFLTYFNYEAQQDKSGLPNDRFSAERPEGSISTLTIQRTEQRDSAMYRCASSLGSHGVERPYEQYFGPGTRLTVT.

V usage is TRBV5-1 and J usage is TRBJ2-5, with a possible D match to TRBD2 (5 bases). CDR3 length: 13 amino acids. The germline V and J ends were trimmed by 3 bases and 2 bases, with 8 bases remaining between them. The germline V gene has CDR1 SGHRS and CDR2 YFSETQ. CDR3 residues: CASSSRGQETQYF. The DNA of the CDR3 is TGCGCCAGCAGCTCCCGGGGACAAGAGACCCAGTACTTC.

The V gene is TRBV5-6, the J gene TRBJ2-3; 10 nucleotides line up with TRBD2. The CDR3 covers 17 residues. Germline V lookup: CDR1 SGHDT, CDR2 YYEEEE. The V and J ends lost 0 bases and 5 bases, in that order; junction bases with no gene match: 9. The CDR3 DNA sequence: TGTGCCAGCAGCTTGGGGGAATTAAGACTAGCGGGAGATACGCAGTATTTT. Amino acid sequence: CASSLGELRLAGDTQYF.

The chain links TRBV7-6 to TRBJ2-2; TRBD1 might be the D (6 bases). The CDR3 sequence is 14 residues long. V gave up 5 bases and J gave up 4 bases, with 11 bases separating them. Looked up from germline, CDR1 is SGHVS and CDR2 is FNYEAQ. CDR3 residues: CASSVGQRTGELFF. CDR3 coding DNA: TGTGCCAGCAGCGTGGGACAACGCACCGGGGAGCTGTTTTTT.

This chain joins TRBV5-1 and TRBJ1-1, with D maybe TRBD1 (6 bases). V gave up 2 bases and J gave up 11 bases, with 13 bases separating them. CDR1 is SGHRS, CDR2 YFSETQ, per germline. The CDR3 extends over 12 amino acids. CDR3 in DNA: TGCGCCAGCAGCTTCGACCGGGACAAGGCTTTCTTT. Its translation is CASSFDRDKAFF.

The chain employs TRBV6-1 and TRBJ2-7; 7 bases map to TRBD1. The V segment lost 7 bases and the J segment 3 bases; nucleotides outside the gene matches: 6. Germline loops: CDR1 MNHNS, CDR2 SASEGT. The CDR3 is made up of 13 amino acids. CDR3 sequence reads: CASNGQASYEQYF. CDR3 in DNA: TGTGCCAGCAATGGACAGGCTAGCTACGAGCAGTACTTC.

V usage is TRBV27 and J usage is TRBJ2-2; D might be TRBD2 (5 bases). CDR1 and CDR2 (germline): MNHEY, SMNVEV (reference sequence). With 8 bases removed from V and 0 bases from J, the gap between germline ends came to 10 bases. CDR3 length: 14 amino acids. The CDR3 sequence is CASLDGANTGELFF. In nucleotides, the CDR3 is TGTGCCAGCCTCGACGGGGCGAACACCGGGGAGCTGTTTTTT.

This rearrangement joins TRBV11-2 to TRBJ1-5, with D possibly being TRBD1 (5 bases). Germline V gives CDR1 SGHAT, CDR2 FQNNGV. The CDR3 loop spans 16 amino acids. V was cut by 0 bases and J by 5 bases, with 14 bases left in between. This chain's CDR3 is CASSLDSQNRHQPQHF. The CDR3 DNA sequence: TGTGCCAGCAGCTTAGATTCGCAGAACAGGCATCAGCCCCAGCATTTT.

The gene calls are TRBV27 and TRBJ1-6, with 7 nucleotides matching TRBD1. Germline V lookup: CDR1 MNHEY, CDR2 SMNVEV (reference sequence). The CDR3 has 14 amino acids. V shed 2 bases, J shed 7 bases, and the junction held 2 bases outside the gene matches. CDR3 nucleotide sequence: TGTGCCAGCAGTTTAGGGACAGCGAATTCACCCCTCCACTTT. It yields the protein CASSLGTANSPLHF.

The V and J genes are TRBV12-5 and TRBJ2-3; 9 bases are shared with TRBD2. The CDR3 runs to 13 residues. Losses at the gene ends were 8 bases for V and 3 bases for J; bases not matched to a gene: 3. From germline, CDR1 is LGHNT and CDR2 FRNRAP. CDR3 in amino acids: CASSTSGTDTQYF. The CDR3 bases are TGTGCTAGTTCGACTAGCGGAACAGATACGCAGTATTTT.

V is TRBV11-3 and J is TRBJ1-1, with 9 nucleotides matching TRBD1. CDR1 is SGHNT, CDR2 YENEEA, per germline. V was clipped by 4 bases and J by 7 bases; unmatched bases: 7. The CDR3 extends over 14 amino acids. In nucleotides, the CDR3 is TGTGCCAGCAGCTCCGCCGGGACAGGGAATGAAGCTTTCTTT. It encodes CASSSAGTGNEAFF.

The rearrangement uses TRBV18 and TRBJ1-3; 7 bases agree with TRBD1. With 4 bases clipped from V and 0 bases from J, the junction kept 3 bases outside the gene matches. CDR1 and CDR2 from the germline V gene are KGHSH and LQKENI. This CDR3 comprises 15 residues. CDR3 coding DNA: TGTGCCAGCTCACTGGACAGGCCCTCTGGAAACACCATATATTTT. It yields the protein CASSLDRPSGNTIYF.

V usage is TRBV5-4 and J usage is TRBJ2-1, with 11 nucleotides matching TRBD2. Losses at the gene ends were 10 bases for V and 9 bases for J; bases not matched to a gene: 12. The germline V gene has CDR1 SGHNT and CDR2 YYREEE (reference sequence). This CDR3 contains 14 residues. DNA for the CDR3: TGTGCCTTCCTCTTTCTTAGCGGGAGGGTTGAGCAGTTCTTC. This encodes CAFLFLSGRVEQFF.

CDR3 coding DNA: TGTGCCAGCAGCTTGGGACAGGGCATCTACGAGCAGTACTTC. Translating it yields CASSLGQGIYEQYF. This chain uses TRBV7-3 with TRBJ2-7; 9 nucleotides align to TRBD1. The CDR3 runs 14 residues. Unmatched junction bases numbered 3, after V lost 3 bases and J lost 3 bases. Germline-derived CDR1 and CDR2 are SGHTA and FQGTGA.

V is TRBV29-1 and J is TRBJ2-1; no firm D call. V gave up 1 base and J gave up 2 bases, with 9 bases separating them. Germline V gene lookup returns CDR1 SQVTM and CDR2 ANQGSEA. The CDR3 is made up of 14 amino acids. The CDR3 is CSVEALETYNEQFF. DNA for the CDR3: TGCAGCGTTGAAGCTCTAGAAACCTACAATGAGCAGTTCTTC.

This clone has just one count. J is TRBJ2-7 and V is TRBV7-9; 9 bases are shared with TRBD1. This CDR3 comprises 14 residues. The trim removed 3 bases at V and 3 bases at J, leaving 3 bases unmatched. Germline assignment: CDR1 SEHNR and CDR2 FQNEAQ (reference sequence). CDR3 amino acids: CASSFDRGDYEQYF. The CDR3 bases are TGTGCCAGCAGCTTCGACAGGGGGGACTACGAGCAGTACTTC.

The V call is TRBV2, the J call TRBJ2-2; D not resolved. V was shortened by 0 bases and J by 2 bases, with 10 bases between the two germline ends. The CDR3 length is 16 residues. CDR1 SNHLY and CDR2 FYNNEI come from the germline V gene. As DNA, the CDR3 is TGTGCCAGCAGTGAAGCACGGAGTGTAAACACCGGGGAGCTGTTTTTT. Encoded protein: CASSEARSVNTGELFF.

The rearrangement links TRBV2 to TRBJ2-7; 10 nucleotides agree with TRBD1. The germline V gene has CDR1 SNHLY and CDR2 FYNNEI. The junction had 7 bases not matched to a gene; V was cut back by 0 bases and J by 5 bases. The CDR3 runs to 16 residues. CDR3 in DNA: TGTGCCAGCAGTGAAGCGCGGGCGACAGGGGGCCACGAGCAGTACTTC. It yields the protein CASSEARATGGHEQYF.